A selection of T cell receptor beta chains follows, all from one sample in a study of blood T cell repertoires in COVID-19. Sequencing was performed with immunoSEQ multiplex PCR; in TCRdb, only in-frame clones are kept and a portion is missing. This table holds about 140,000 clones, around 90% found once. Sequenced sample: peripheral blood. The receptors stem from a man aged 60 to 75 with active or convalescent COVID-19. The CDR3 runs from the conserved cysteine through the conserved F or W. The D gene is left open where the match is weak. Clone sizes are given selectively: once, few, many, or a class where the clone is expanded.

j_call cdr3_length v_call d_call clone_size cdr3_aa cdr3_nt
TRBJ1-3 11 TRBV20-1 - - CSARDRETIYF TGCAGTGCTAGAGATCGAGAGACCATATATTTT
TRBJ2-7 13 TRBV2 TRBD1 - CASSGQGFSEQYF TGTGCCAGCAGTGGACAGGGGTTTAGCGAGCAGTACTTC
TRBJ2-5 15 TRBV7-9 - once CASRPRLPPQETQYF TGTGCCAGCAGGCCCCGACTACCTCCTCAAGAGACCCAGTACTTC
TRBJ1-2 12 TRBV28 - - CASTDTNYGYTF TGTGCCAGTACTGACACCAACTATGGCTACACCTTC
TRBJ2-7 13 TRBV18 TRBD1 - CASSPGQNYEQYF TGTGCCAGCTCTCCGGGACAGAACTACGAGCAGTACTTC
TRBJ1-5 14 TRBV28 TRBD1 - CASSPQGMDQPQHF TGTGCCAGCAGTCCACAGGGGATGGATCAGCCCCAGCATTTT
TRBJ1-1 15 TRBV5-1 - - CASTLGSGLNTEAFF TGCGCCAGCACCCTGGGCAGTGGGTTGAACACTGAAGCTTTCTTT
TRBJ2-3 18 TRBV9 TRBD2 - CASSPGLAGVAYTDTQYF TGTGCCAGCAGCCCCGGACTAGCGGGAGTTGCCTACACAGATACGCAGTATTTT
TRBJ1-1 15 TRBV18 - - CASSPPGQANTEAFF TGTGCCAGCTCACCCCCGGGACAAGCTAACACTGAAGCTTTCTTT
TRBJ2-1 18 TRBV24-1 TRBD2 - CATSVILPGLAGRHEQFF TGTGCCACCAGTGTCATTCTTCCGGGACTAGCGGGAAGGCATGAGCAGTTCTTC
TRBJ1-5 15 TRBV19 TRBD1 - CASIKGAGGTQPQHF TGTGCCAGTATCAAGGGGGCAGGGGGCACGCAGCCCCAGCATTTT
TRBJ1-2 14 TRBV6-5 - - CASSSRGANYGYTF TGTGCCAGCAGTTCCCGGGGAGCCAACTATGGCTACACCTTC
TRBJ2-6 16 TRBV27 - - CASSSPLLGGANVLTF TGTGCCAGCAGTTCTCCACTCCTCGGTGGGGCCAACGTCCTGACTTTC
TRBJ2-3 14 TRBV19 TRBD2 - CASSLAGGKDTQYF TGTGCCAGTAGTCTAGCGGGAGGGAAGGATACGCAGTATTTT
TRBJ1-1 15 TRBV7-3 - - CASSPSATGYTEAFF TGTGCCAGCAGCCCCTCCGCAACAGGGTACACTGAAGCTTTCTTT
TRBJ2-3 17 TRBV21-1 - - CASSTNSGREVTDTQYF TGTGCCAGCAGCACTAATAGCGGGAGAGAAGTAACAGATACGCAGTATTTT
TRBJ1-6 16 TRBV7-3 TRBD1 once CASSYEPGQLNSPLHF TGTGCCAGCAGCTACGAACCGGGACAGCTCAATTCACCCCTCCACTTT
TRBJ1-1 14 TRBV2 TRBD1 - CASSSGTGALGAFF TGTGCCAGCAGCTCCGGGACAGGGGCCCTCGGAGCTTTCTTT
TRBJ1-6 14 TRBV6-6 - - CASSYRRDNSPLHF TGTGCCAGCAGTTACAGGAGAGATAATTCACCCCTCCACTTT
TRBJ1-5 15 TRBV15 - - CATSREWGGNQPQHF TGTGCCACCAGCAGAGAGTGGGGAGGCAATCAGCCCCAGCATTTT
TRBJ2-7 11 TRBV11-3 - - CASSLRGEQYF TGTGCCAGCAGCTTAAGGGGCGAGCAGTACTTC
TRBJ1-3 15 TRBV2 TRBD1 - CASIGTGYSGNTIYF TGTGCCAGCATAGGGACAGGTTACTCTGGAAACACCATATATTTT
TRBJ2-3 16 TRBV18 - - CASSPIRRGSTDTQYF TGTGCCAGCTCACCAATCAGGCGGGGCAGCACAGATACGCAGTATTTT
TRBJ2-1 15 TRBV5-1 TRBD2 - CASKRVTSGSNEQFF TGCGCCAGCAAAAGGGTGACTAGCGGGAGCAATGAGCAGTTCTTC
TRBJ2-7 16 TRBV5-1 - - CASSSPSGVGTYEQYF TGCGCCAGCAGCTCACCATCGGGTGTAGGAACCTACGAGCAGTACTTC
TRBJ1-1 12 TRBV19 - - CASSHRDTEAFF TGTGCCAGTAGTCACAGGGACACTGAAGCTTTCTTT
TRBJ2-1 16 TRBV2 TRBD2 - CASSEDWGGTYNEQFF TGTGCCAGCAGTGAAGATTGGGGGGGGACCTACAATGAGCAGTTCTTC
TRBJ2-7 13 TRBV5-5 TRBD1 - CASSPGTVYEQYF TGTGCCAGCAGCCCGGGGACAGTCTACGAGCAGTACTTC
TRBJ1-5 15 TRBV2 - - CASSGGGISNQPQHF TGTGCCAGCAGTGGGGGGGGGATTAGCAATCAGCCCCAGCATTTT
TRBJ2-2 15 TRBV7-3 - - CASSLIGEKTGELFF TGTGCCAGCAGCTTAATCGGGGAAAAAACCGGGGAGCTGTTTTTT
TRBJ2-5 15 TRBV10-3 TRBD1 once CAISRGQGTQETQYF TGTGCCATCAGTAGGGGACAGGGGACCCAAGAGACCCAGTACTTC
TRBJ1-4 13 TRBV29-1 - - CSVDFGGREKLFF TGCAGCGTTGATTTCGGGGGGAGAGAAAAACTGTTTTTT
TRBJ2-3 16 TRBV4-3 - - CASSHNRTLGADTQYF TGCGCCAGCAGCCACAATAGGACACTGGGCGCAGATACGCAGTATTTT
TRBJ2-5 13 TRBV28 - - CASSQSVQETQYF TGTGCCAGCAGCCAATCAGTCCAAGAGACCCAGTACTTC
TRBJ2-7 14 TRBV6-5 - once CASSYAGTHYEQYF TGTGCCAGCAGTTATGCCGGGACACACTACGAGCAGTACTTC
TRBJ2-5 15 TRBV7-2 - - CASSLFFGPGETQYF TGTGCCAGCAGCTTATTTTTCGGCCCGGGTGAGACCCAGTACTTC
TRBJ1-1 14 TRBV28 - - CASSLPAMNTEAFF TGTGCCAGCAGTTTGCCCGCTATGAACACTGAAGCTTTCTTT
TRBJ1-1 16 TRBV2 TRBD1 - CASRAKGQGMNTEAFF TGTGCCAGCAGGGCGAAGGGACAGGGTATGAACACTGAAGCTTTCTTT
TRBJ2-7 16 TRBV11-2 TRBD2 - CASSLRLAGGPYEQYF TGTGCCAGCAGCTTGAGACTAGCGGGAGGGCCTTACGAGCAGTACTTC
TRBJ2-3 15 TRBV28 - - CASSAGSWSTDTQYF TGTGCCAGCAGCGCGGGATCATGGAGCACAGATACGCAGTATTTT
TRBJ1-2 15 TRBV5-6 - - CASSLFEMGGYGYTF TGTGCCAGCAGCCTCTTCGAAATGGGGGGGTATGGCTACACCTTC
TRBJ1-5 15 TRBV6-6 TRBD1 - CASSGDSFSNQPQHF TGTGCCAGCAGTGGGGACAGTTTCTCCAATCAGCCCCAGCATTTT
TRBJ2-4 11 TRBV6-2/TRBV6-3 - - CASSYSQVQYF TGTGCCAGCAGTTACTCCCAGGTTCAGTACTTC
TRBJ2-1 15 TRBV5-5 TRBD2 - CASSLIAGGVNEQFF TGTGCCAGCAGCTTGATTGCGGGAGGCGTCAATGAGCAGTTCTTC
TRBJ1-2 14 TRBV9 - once CASSDLEGFNGYTF TGTGCCAGCAGCGACCTGGAGGGGTTTAATGGCTACACCTTC
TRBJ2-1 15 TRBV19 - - CASSIATRRRGEQFF TGTGCCAGTAGTATCGCTACTCGTAGGCGCGGTGAGCAGTTCTTC
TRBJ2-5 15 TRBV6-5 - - CASSVRDSARETQYF TGTGCCAGCAGCGTTCGGGACTCGGCCAGAGAGACCCAGTACTTC
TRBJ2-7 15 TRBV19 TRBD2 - CASSIWTSGTYEQYF TGTGCCAGTAGTATTTGGACTAGCGGGACTTACGAGCAGTACTTC
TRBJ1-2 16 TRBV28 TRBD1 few CASSFFTGTGVSGYTF TGTGCCAGCAGTTTTTTTACCGGGACAGGGGTTTCGGGCTACACCTTC
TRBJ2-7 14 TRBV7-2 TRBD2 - CASSKGLATYEQYF TGTGCCAGCAGCAAGGGACTAGCCACCTACGAGCAGTACTTC
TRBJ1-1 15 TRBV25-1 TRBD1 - CASRDPGTGVTEAFF TGTGCCAGCAGAGACCCCGGGACAGGGGTCACTGAAGCTTTCTTT
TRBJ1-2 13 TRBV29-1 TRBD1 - CSVGDRGPYGYTF TGCAGCGTCGGGGACAGGGGGCCCTATGGCTACACCTTC
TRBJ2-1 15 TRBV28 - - CASSSPGGALNEQFF TGTGCCAGCAGTTCTCCTGGGGGCGCGCTAAATGAGCAGTTCTTC
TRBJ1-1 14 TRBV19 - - CASSIGGRNTEAFF TGTGCCAGTAGTATAGGGGGCAGGAACACTGAAGCTTTCTTT
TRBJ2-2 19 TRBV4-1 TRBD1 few CASSQDLSRTGINTGELFF TGCGCCAGCAGCCAAGACCTATCACGGACAGGGATTAACACCGGGGAGCTGTTTTTT
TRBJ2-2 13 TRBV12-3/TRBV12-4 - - CASTKRSTGELFF TGTGCCAGCACGAAGAGGTCGACCGGGGAGCTGTTTTTT
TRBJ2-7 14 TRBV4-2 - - CASSQGGGAWEQYF TGTGCCAGCAGCCAAGGTGGCGGGGCGTGGGAGCAGTACTTC